This TCR beta chain was obtained from a study of CD8+ T cells in alopecia areata. The V end lost 5 bases, the J end lost 2 bases, and 18 bases lay between the germline ends. Germline V gene lookup returns CDR1 SGHVS and CDR2 FQNEAQ. The CDR3 has 16 amino acids. General study findings and limits: Because of a solitary nonresponder, the connection of baseline CD8+ expansion to response stays uncertain.

On this clone: What it binds is not known.

Extraction and reverse transcription of RNA yielded cDNA as the sequencing template. The repertoire was sequenced with immunoSEQ multiplex PCR; TCRdb's copy has only in-frame clones and lacks some. Seen here are about 160,000 clones, about three fifths observed once, and the top ten hold around 0.91%. Treatment specified: oral pan-JAK inhibitor, 5-10 mg twice daily. This TCR was sampled from a human donor with alopecia areata. The sequencing here drew on CD4+ T cells sorted from blood, taken at week 4, from a patient treated with tofacitinib. The rearrangement joins TRBV7-8 to TRBJ2-5; D possibly matches TRBD1 or TRBD2 (5 bases each). CDR3 sequence (DNA): TGTGCCAGCAGCCTCGGGGCTAGCCCAGGGCAAGAGACCCAGTACTTC. Translation gives CASSLGASPGQETQYF.